This TCR beta chain is drawn from a study of CD8+ T cells in alopecia areata. Study in general: The authors scored treated patients' severity by affected scalp percentage.

Treatment here: oral pan-JAK inhibitor, 5-10 mg twice daily. Germline V gene data show CDR1 as SGHRS and CDR2 as YFSETQ. This CDR3 contains 15 residues. Trimming took off 4 bases at V and 2 bases at J, with 16 bases between the two ends. A note on this clone: Antigen specificity is unknown.

Study conclusions and caveats: A large proportion of expanded lesional clones were detected persisting in scalp and blood during tofacitinib.

Following RNA extraction, reverse transcription yielded cDNA that acted as the sequencing template. This table comes from immunoSEQ multiplex PCR, and its TCRdb copy is limited to in-frame clones, with some not included. Of over 85,000 clones listed, under 70% were seen once; the top ten hold less than 20%. The sample consisted of CD8+ T cells sorted from blood, taken at week 4, from a patient treated with tofacitinib. The chain is built from TRBV5-1 and TRBJ2-7; the D gene could be TRBD1 or TRBD2 (5 bases each). The clonotype was recovered from a human donor with alopecia areata. The CDR3 sequence: CASSPSGASTYEQYF. Here the CDR3 DNA reads TGCGCCAGCAGCCCATCCGGGGCGTCAACCTACGAGCAGTACTTC. Combining the CDR3 with reference TRBV5-1 and TRBJ2-7 gives the whole variable domain KAGVTQTPRYLIKTRGQQVTLSCSPISGHRSVSWYQQTPGQGLQFLFEYFSETQRNKGNFPGRFSGRQFSNSRSEMNVSTLELGDSALYLCASSPSGASTYEQYFGPGTRLTVT.